A single sample gave rise to the 31 T cell receptor beta chains below, sequenced in a study of T cells after yellow fever vaccination. Using its own MiXCR run on the 5' RACE reads, TCRdb lists one record per CDR3 protein. The profile shows approximately 510,000 distinct CDR3 sequences, roughly a fifth of them singletons. This material consisted of PBMCs, taken 20 to 25 days after the first yellow fever vaccination. The receptor source for this set is a man between 18 and 29 years old who received the YFV17D yellow fever vaccine.

The chain employs TRBV7-2 and TRBJ2-4, with D tentatively TRBD2 (5 bases). Germline lookup yields CDR1 SGHTA and CDR2 FQGNSA. This CDR3 has 13 residues. V was cut by 5 bases and J by 6 bases, with 11 bases left in between. The CDR3 reads CASSRLAGNIQYF. For the CDR3, the DNA is TGTGCCAGCAGCCGTCTAGCAGGAAACATTCAGTACTTC.

This chain uses TRBV7-3 with TRBJ1-1; D unresolved. Germline V CDR1 and CDR2: SGHTA, FQGTGA. V shed 1 base and J shed 1 base, with 7 bases lying between them. The CDR3 sequence is 14 residues long. CDR3 residues: CASSLMGENTEAFF. The CDR3 bases are TGTGCCAGCAGCTTAATGGGAGAGAACACTGAAGCTTTCTTT.

This clonotype was observed at least ten times. This sequence joins TRBV12-3 or TRBV12-4 and TRBJ2-4, with 7 bases lining up with TRBD2. Trimming cost V 3 bases and J 9 bases; bases outside gene matches: 2. CDR3 length: 12 residues. CDR3 loop: CASSLGGSIQYF. As DNA, the CDR3 is TGTGCCAGCAGTTTGGGGGGGAGCATTCAGTACTTC.

This clonotype was detected only a few times. This chain joins TRBV20-1 and TRBJ1-5; D gene uncertain. The CDR3 sequence is 19 residues long. V was shortened by 6 bases and J by 5 bases, with 32 bases between the two germline ends. Germline V gene data show CDR1 as DFQATT and CDR2 as SNEGSKA (reference sequence). The CDR3 loop reads CSAPLEGGLDLWTYQPQHF. CDR3 nucleotide sequence: TGCAGTGCCCCGCTAGAAGGTGGTCTAGACTTGTGGACGTATCAGCCCCAGCATTTT.

This clonotype was observed a few times. The CDR3: CASSSSRETQYF. CDR3 nucleotides: TGTGCCAGCAGTTCTAGCCGAGAGACCCAGTACTTC. J is TRBJ2-5 and V is TRBV7-2; D might be TRBD2 (5 bases). The CDR3 runs to 12 residues. CDR1 is SGHTA, CDR2 FQGNSA, per germline. V dropped 6 bases and J dropped 4 bases, with 9 bases sitting between them.

The table lists this clonotype with a few counts. The V gene is TRBV4-3, the J gene TRBJ2-2; no clear D gene. In germline, CDR1 is LGHNA, CDR2 YSLEER. Trimming stripped 3 bases from V and 4 bases from J, with 6 bases between. The CDR3 is made up of 13 amino acids. CDR3 DNA: TGCGCCAGCAGCCACTACGGCACCGGGGAGCTGTTTTTT. The encoded protein is CASSHYGTGELFF.

The gene calls are TRBV3-1 and TRBJ2-7; 9 bases map to TRBD1. From germline, CDR1 is LGHDT and CDR2 YNNKEL (reference sequence). J gave up 3 bases and V 5 bases, and 8 bases lay outside the gene matches. The CDR3 is made up of 15 amino acids. CDR3 nucleotides: TGTGCCAGCAGCAAACCGGGACAGGGATACTACGAGCAGTACTTC. This codes for CASSKPGQGYYEQYF.

This chain uses TRBV18 with TRBJ1-1; D possibly corresponds to TRBD1 (6 bases). This CDR3 is 15 amino acids long. Per germline, CDR1 KGHSH and CDR2 LQKENI. The V gene lost 2 bases and the J gene lost 7 bases, with 17 bases spanning the gap. This chain's CDR3 is CASSPGRQAYFEAFF. The CDR3 DNA follows: TGTGCCAGCTCACCAGGGAGACAGGCTTATTTTGAAGCTTTCTTT.

The rearrangement uses TRBV7-2 and TRBJ2-3; no clear D gene. Deletions cut 0 bases from V and 7 bases from J, with 17 bases between. This CDR3 region has 16 residues. Germline CDR1 SGHTA, CDR2 FQGNSA. This chain's CDR3 is CASSLAYLNQQYTQYF. The CDR3 bases are TGTGCCAGCAGCTTAGCGTACCTGAATCAACAGTATACGCAGTATTTT.

This clonotype was seen only a few times. The chain carries TRBV10-3 and TRBJ2-5; TRBD2 agrees at 14 bases. There are 14 residues in the CDR3. Trimming removed 11 bases from V and 4 bases from J; junction bases left unmatched: 6. Germline CDR1 and CDR2: ENHRY and SYGVKD. In nucleotides, the CDR3 is TGTGCCTCCCGCGGGACTAGCGGGGGAGAGACCCAGTACTTC. Its translation is CASRGTSGGETQYF.

This chain joins TRBV12-3 or TRBV12-4 and TRBJ2-5; 11 bases map to TRBD2. The CDR3 loop spans 16 amino acids. Losses at the gene ends were 6 bases for V and 4 bases for J; bases not matched to a gene: 10. This chain's CDR3 is CASSPSGGLFRETQYF. The CDR3 DNA is TGTGCCAGCAGCCCTAGCGGGGGGCTCTTTAGAGAGACCCAGTACTTC.

The rearrangement joins TRBV12-3 or TRBV12-4 to TRBJ2-1, with D tentatively TRBD1 or TRBD2 (5 bases each). The CDR3 loop spans 16 amino acids. Between the trimmed V and J ends, which lost 8 bases and 9 bases, there was a span of 26 bases. The CDR3 nucleotides are TGTGCCAGCTGTGCCGGGCTGGGACGAGTCTCCTGTGAGCAGTTCTTC. The encoded protein is CASCAGLGRVSCEQFF.

The chain has TRBV12-3 or TRBV12-4 and TRBJ2-7, with no clear D. CDR3 size: 13 residues. V was pared by 3 bases and J by 3 bases, with 9 bases between. The CDR3 sequence is CASSFVAGYEQYV. DNA of the CDR3: TGTGCCAGCAGTTTTGTAGCCGGCTACGAGCAGTACGTC.

The table lists this clonotype with a few counts. V is TRBV29-1 and J is TRBJ1-1; D uncertain. This CDR3 is 12 amino acids long. V gave up 4 bases and J gave up 4 bases, with 10 bases separating them. CDR1 is SQVTM and CDR2 is ANQGSEA in the germline V gene. The CDR3 nucleotides read TGCAGCGTTGGCTACATGGGCACTGAAGCTTTCTTT. Amino acid sequence: CSVGYMGTEAFF. Full variable domain (missing parts from reference TRBV29-1 and TRBJ1-1): SAVISQKPSRDICQRGTSLTIQCQVDSQVTMMFWYRQQPGQSLTLIATANQGSEATYESGFVIDKFPISRPNLTFSTLTVSNMSPEDSSIYLCSVGYMGTEAFFGQGTRLTVV.

The J gene is TRBJ2-4, the V gene TRBV10-3, with 11 bases lining up with TRBD1. The CDR3 is made up of 16 amino acids. V was pared by 6 bases and J by 2 bases, with 6 bases of the junction left unmatched. Germline V gene data show CDR1 as ENHRY and CDR2 as SYGVKD. The CDR3 reads CAIRPGQGVTKNIQYF. The CDR3 bases are TGTGCCATCAGACCGGGACAGGGGGTCACCAAAAACATTCAGTACTTC.

The chain has TRBV4-2 and TRBJ2-1, with D possibly matching TRBD2 (7 bases). The V gene lost 6 bases and the J gene lost 12 bases, with 21 bases spanning the gap. The CDR3 is 14 amino acids. Germline loops: CDR1 LGHNA, CDR2 YNFKEQ. The CDR3 spells CASSRGGSWTGQFF. As DNA, the CDR3 is TGTGCCAGCAGTCGCGGGGGCAGCTGGACGGGGCAGTTCTTC.

The V and J genes are TRBV20-1 and TRBJ2-3; tentative D call: TRBD1 (6 bases). The ends were cut back, 6 bases at V and 2 bases at J, with 12 bases in the middle. This CDR3 comprises 13 residues. Germline lookup yields CDR1 DFQATT and CDR2 SNEGSKA (reference sequence). CDR3 nucleotide sequence: TGCAGTGCCAGACAGGCCAACACAGATACGCAGTATTTT. Translation gives CSARQANTDTQYF.

This clonotype has more than one count but fewer than ten. The CDR3 loop is CASSPDAGRYSPLHF. DNA of the CDR3: TGCGCCAGCAGCCCGGACGCAGGGAGGTATTCACCCCTCCACTTT. This chain joins TRBV5-1 and TRBJ1-6, with a tentative D call TRBD1 (5 bases). V lost 4 bases, J lost 8 bases, and 16 bases lay in between. Germline V gives CDR1 SGHRS, CDR2 YFSETQ. CDR3 length: 15 amino acids. Combining the CDR3 with reference TRBV5-1 and TRBJ1-6 gives the whole variable domain KAGVTQTPRYLIKTRGQQVTLSCSPISGHRSVSWYQQTPGQGLQFLFEYFSETQRNKGNFPGRFSGRQFSNSRSEMNVSTLELGDSALYLCASSPDAGRYSPLHFGNGTRLTVT.

This clonotype was seen more than once but under ten times. The V call is TRBV5-1, the J call TRBJ2-1; the D is unclear. From germline, CDR1 is SGHRS and CDR2 YFSETQ. The CDR3 runs to 13 residues. The V end lost 4 bases, the J end lost 7 bases, and 12 bases lay between the germline ends. Here the CDR3 DNA reads TGCGCCAGCAGCCCCTTGGGCGGAAATGAGCAGTTCTTC. Amino acids: CASSPLGGNEQFF.

The chain couples TRBV15 to TRBJ1-1, with 8 positions matching TRBD1. Losses at the gene ends were 1 base for V and 8 bases for J; bases not matched to a gene: 3. The CDR3 length is 13 residues. Germline V gene data show CDR1 as LNHNV and CDR2 as YYDKDF (reference sequence). The CDR3: CATSRADRVEAFF. In nucleotides, the CDR3 is TGTGCCACCAGCAGAGCGGACAGGGTAGAAGCTTTCTTT.

CDR3 nucleotide sequence: TGTGCCAGCAGCTTTGGCAGGGGAGGGCCCTACGAGCAGTACGTC. It is translated as CASSFGRGGPYEQYV. The chain employs TRBV11-2 and TRBJ2-7, with D maybe TRBD2 (7 bases). Germline V CDR1 and CDR2: SGHAT, FQNNGV. Trimming removed 3 bases at V and 2 bases at J, with 14 bases between. This CDR3 is built from 15 residues.

The chain couples TRBV5-1 to TRBJ1-4, with D unresolved. CDR3 size: 16 residues. V shed 0 bases and J shed 5 bases, with 14 bases lying between them. In germline, CDR1 is SGHRS, CDR2 YFSETQ. CDR3 nucleotide sequence: TGCGCCAGCAGCTTGGCCCTGGACGGTGCAAATGAAAAACTGTTTTTT. Translating it yields CASSLALDGANEKLFF.

This clonotype came up a few times. The V gene is TRBV29-1, the J gene TRBJ2-3; 12 bases are shared with TRBD2. Germline CDR1 is SQVTM and CDR2 is ANQGSEA. V trimming: 2 bases; J trimming: 5 bases; junction bases outside the gene matches: 5. CDR3 length: 15 amino acids. The CDR3 sequence is CSVELAGGRGDTQYF. The DNA for the CDR3 is TGCAGCGTTGAACTAGCGGGGGGGCGTGGAGATACGCAGTATTTT.

This rearrangement joins TRBV21-1 to TRBJ2-2; TRBD2, the D gene given by the table, was not confirmed from the DNA. TRBV21-1 is a listed pseudogene. The CDR3 loop spans 19 amino acids. The CDR3 region has the DNA TGTGCCAGCAGCAAAGGGACTAGCGGGGGGGTCACCCCCACCGGGGAGCTGTTTTTT. Its protein is CASSKGTSGGVTPTGELFF.

The table lists this clonotype with many counts. The J gene is TRBJ2-2, the V gene TRBV7-9; the match to TRBD1 covers 9 bases. The CDR3 runs to 15 residues. Germline lookup yields CDR1 SEHNR and CDR2 FQNEAQ (reference sequence). The J segment lost 5 bases and the V segment lost 4 bases, leaving 5 bases of the junction unmatched. The CDR3 DNA follows: TGTGCCAGCAGCTCACCGGGACAGGGAACCGGGGAGCTGTTTTTT. Its translation: CASSSPGQGTGELFF.

In this sample, this clonotype turned up a few times. J is TRBJ2-7 and V is TRBV29-1, with 9 bases that match TRBD1. The V gene end was trimmed by 6 bases and the J gene end by 2 bases; junction bases not matched to a gene: 2. Germline V gene sequence: CDR1 SQVTM, CDR2 ANQGSEA. CDR3 length: 12 amino acids. The CDR3 DNA sequence: TGCAGCGTCACAGGGGGCACCTACGAGCAGTACTTC. Its translation: CSVTGGTYEQYF.

The V and J genes are TRBV28 and TRBJ1-6, with D uncertain. CDR3 size: 14 residues. The germline V gene has CDR1 MDHEN and CDR2 SYDVKM. V was shortened by 7 bases and J by 1 base, with 8 bases between the two germline ends. CDR3 coding DNA: TGTGCCAGCATCCACGGTTCCTATAATTCACCCCTCCACTTT. It is translated as CASIHGSYNSPLHF. The whole variable domain, filled in from reference TRBV28 and TRBJ1-6, reads DVKVTQSSRYLVKRTGEKVFLECVQDMDHENMFWYRQDPGLGLRLIYFSYDVKMKEKGDIPEGYSVSREKKERFSLILESASTNQTSMYLCASIHGSYNSPLHFGNGTRLTVT.

This clonotype was observed a handful of times. The V gene is TRBV5-6, the J gene TRBJ2-5; 11 nucleotides agree with TRBD1. The CDR3 covers 14 residues. Germline values: CDR1 SGHDT, CDR2 YYEEEE. Losses at the gene ends were 5 bases for V and 2 bases for J; bases not matched to a gene: 2. CDR3 amino acids: CASRGTGGQETQYF. The CDR3 coding sequence is TGTGCCAGCAGGGGGACAGGGGGGCAAGAGACCCAGTACTTC.

This clonotype was seen once. This sequence joins TRBV5-6 and TRBJ2-1, with TRBD1 identical over 10 bases. The length of the CDR3 is 14 residues. Germline loops: CDR1 SGHDT, CDR2 YYEEEE. V lost 2 bases, J lost 7 bases, and 3 bases stayed unmatched. CDR3: CASSLPGQGNEQFF. The CDR3 DNA sequence: TGTGCCAGCAGCTTACCGGGACAGGGGAATGAGCAGTTCTTC.

The chain couples TRBV21-1 to TRBJ1-1; the DNA was not compared with TRBD1, the D call given in the table. TRBV21-1 is termed a pseudogene. The CDR3 is made up of 15 amino acids. Written as DNA, the CDR3 is TGTGCCAGCAGCAAAGCCCCGGGACAGGGACCCGAAGCTTTCTTT. This codes for CASSKAPGQGPEAFF.

The chain recombines TRBV5-1 with TRBJ1-6; D gene unclear. CDR3 length equals 15 residues. Germline V gives CDR1 SGHRS, CDR2 YFSETQ. Trimming took off 0 bases at V and 10 bases at J, with 14 bases between the two ends. CDR3 region: CASSLGRADGSPLHF. DNA for the CDR3: TGCGCCAGCAGCTTGGGGAGGGCGGATGGCTCACCCCTCCACTTT.